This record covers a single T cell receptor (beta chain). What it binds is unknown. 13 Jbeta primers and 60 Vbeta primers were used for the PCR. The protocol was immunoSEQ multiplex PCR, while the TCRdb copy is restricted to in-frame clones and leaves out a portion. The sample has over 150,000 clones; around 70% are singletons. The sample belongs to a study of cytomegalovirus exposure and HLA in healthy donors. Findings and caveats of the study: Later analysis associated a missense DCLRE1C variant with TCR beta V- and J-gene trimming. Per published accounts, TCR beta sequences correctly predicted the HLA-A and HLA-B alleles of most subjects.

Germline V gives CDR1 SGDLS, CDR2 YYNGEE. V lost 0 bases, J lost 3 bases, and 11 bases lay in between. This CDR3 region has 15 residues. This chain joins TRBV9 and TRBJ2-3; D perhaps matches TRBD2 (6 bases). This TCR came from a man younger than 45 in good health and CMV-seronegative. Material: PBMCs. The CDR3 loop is CASSVVGGNTDTQYF. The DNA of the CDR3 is TGTGCCAGCAGCGTAGTGGGGGGTAATACAGATACGCAGTATTTT.